This T cell receptor beta chain was obtained from a study of T-cell reconstitution after alpha-beta-depleted transplantation in children. Study-level results: Most T-cell counts and diversity one year after the transplant came from T cells that were newly produced. The study reportedly traced alpha-beta T cells about two months after transplant to several hundred expanded graft clones.

As concerns this clonotype: Its cognate antigen is unknown.

V was trimmed by 7 bases and J by 1 base, leaving 13 bases between them. This CDR3 is 13 amino acids long. Germline loops: CDR1 SQVTM, CDR2 ANQGSEA. A TCRbeta library incorporating unique molecular identifiers was prepared. TCRdb recomputed calls from the PCR reads with MiXCR, one row per CDR3 protein. The sample consists of about 830,000 distinct CDR3 sequences, around 15% of them appearing once. This chain joins TRBV29-1 and TRBJ2-5; D may be TRBD1 (6 bases). The sequence was obtained from a male patient aged 10 to 17 who had a stem cell transplant for acute lymphoblastic leukemia, so the T cells may come from the graft donor. The material sequenced was PBMCs, mostly from graft donor cells, taken 360 days after TCRalphabeta/CD19-depleted stem cell transplant. This CDR3 reads CSAETGSQETQYF. The CDR3 nucleotides are TGCAGCGCTGAGACAGGAAGCCAAGAGACCCAGTACTTC.